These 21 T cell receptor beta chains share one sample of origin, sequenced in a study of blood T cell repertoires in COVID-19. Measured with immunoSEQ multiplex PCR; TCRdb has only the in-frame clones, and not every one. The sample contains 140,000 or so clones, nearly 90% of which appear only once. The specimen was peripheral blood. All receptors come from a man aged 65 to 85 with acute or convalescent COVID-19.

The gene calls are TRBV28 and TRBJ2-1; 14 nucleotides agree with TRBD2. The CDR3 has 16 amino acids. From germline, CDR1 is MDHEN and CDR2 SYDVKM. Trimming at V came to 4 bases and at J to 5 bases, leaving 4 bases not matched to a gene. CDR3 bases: TGTGCCAGCAGTTCACCGGGACTAGCGGGGGACAATGAGCAGTTCTTC. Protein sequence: CASSSPGLAGDNEQFF.

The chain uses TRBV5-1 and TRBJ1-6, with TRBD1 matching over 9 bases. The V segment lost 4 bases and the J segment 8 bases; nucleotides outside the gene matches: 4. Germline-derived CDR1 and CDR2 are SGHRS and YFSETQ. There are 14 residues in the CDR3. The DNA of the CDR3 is TGCGCCAGCAGCCAGGACAGGGGTCATTCACCCCTCCACTTT. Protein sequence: CASSQDRGHSPLHF.

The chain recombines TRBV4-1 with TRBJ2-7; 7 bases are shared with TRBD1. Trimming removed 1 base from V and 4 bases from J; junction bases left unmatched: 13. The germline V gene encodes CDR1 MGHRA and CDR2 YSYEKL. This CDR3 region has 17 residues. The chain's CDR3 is CASSQVEPGGVLYEQYF. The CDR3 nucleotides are TGCGCCAGCAGCCAAGTCGAGCCAGGGGGTGTCCTTTACGAGCAGTACTTC.

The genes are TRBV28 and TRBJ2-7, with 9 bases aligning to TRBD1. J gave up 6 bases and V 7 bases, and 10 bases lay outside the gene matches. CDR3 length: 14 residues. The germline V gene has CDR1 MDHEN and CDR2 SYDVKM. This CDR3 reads CASIPGQGLSEQYF. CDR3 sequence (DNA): TGTGCCAGCATTCCGGGACAGGGCCTCAGCGAGCAGTACTTC.

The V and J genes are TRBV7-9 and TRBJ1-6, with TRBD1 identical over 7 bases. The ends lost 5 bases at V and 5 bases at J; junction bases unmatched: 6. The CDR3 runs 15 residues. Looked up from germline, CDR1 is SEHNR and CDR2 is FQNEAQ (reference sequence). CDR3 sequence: CASSPWDSHNSPLHF. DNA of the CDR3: TGTGCCAGCAGCCCCTGGGACAGCCATAATTCACCCCTCCACTTT. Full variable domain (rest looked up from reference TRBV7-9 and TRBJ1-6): DTGVSQNPRHKITKRGQNVTFRCDPISEHNRLYWYRQTLGQGPEFLTYFQNEAQLEKSRLLSDRFSAERPKGSFSTLEIQRTEQGDSAMYLCASSPWDSHNSPLHFGNGTRLTVT.

CDR3 in DNA: TGCGCCAGCAGCCCGCGGACTAGCGGGAGCTACGAGCAGTACTTC. This codes for CASSPRTSGSYEQYF. The chain combines TRBV5-1 with TRBJ2-7; the match to TRBD2 covers 13 bases. V gave up 4 bases and J gave up 3 bases; unmatched junction bases: 4. CDR1 SGHRS and CDR2 YFSETQ come from the germline V gene. The CDR3 runs 15 residues.

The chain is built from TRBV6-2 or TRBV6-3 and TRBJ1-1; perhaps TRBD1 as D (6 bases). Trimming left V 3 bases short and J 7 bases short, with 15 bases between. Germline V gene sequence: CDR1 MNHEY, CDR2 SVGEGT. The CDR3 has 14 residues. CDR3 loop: CASSYTGTRSEAFF. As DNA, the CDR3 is TGTGCCAGCAGTTATACCGGGACAAGGAGTGAAGCTTTCTTT.

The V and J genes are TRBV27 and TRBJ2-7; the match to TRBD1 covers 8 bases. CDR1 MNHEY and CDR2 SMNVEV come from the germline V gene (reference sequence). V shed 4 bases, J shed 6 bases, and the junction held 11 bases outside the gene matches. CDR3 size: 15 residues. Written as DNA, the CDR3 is TGTGCCAGCAGTTCCGCGGGACAGGCTAAGGGCGAGCAGTACTTC. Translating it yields CASSSAGQAKGEQYF.

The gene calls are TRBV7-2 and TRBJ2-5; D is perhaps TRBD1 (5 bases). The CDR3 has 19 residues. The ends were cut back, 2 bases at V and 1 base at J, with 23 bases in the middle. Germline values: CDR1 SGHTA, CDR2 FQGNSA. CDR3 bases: TGTGCCAGCAGCTTATCGGGTTTAGTGGCAGGGATGATCCAAGAGACCCAGTACTTC. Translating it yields CASSLSGLVAGMIQETQYF.

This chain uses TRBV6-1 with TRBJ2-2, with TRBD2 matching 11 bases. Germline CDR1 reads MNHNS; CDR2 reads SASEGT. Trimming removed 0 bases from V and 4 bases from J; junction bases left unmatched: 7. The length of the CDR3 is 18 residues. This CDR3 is CASSEALLGTSGTGELFF. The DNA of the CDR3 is TGTGCCAGCAGTGAAGCGCTTCTTGGGACTAGCGGCACCGGGGAGCTGTTTTTT.

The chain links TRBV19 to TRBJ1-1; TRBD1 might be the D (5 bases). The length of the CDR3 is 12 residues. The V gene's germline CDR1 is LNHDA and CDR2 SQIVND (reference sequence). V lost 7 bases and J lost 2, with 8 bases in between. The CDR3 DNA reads TGTGCCAGTACAGGGATCAACACTGAAGCTTTCTTT. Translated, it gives CASTGINTEAFF. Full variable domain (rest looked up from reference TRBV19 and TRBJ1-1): DGGITQSPKYLFRKEGQNVTLSCEQNLNHDAMYWYRQDPGQGLRLIYYSQIVNDFQKGDIAEGYSVSREKKESFPLTVTSAQKNPTAFYLCASTGINTEAFFGQGTRLTVV.

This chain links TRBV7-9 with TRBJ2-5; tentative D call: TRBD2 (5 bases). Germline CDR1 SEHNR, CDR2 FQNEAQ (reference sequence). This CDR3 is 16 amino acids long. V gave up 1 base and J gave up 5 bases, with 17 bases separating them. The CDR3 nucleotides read TGTGCCAGCAGCTTAGAAGCCGGGATTCGTGGGGAGACCCAGTACTTC. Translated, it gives CASSLEAGIRGETQYF.

The CDR3 nucleotides are TGTGCCAGTAGTACTACGGCTCCGGGGCCCGGGAGAGGATCGTACGAGCAGTACTTC. Encoded protein: CASSTTAPGPGRGSYEQYF. The V and J genes are TRBV19 and TRBJ2-7; possibly TRBD2 for D (6 bases). V lost 4 bases, J lost 4 bases, and 29 bases lay in between. The CDR3 has 19 residues. CDR1 is LNHDA, CDR2 SQIVND, per germline (reference sequence).

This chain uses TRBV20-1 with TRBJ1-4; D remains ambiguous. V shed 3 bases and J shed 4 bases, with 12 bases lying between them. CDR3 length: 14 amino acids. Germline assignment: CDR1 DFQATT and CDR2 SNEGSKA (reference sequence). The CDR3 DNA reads TGCAGTGCTAGTCTGTGGCAGGATAATGAAAAACTGTTTTTT. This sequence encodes CSASLWQDNEKLFF.

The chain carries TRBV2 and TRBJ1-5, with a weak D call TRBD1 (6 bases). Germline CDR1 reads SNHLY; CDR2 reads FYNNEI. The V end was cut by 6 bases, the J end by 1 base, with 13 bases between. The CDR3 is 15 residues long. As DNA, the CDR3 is TGTGCCAGCAGCGGGGGGGGCGACAGCAATCAGCCCCAGCATTTT. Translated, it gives CASSGGGDSNQPQHF. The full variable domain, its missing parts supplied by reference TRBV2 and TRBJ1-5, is EPEVTQTPSHQVTQMGQEVILRCVPISNHLYFYWYRQILGQKVEFLVSFYNNEISEKSEIFDDQFSVERPDGSNFTLKIRSTKLEDSAMYFCASSGGGDSNQPQHFGDGTRLSIL.

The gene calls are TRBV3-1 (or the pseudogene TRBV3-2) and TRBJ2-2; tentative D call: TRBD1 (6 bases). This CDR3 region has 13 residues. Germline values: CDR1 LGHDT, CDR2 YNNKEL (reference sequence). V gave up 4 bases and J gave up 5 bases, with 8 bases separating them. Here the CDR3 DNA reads TGTGCCAGCAGCCCCACAGGGACCGGGGAGCTGTTTTTT. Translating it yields CASSPTGTGELFF.

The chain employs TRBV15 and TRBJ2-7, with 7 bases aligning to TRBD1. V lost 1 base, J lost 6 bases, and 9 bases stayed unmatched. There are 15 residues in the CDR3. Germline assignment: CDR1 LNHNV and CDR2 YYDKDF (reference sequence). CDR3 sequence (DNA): TGTGCCACCAGCAGAGTACAGGGGATTGTTGGCGAGCAGTACTTC. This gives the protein CATSRVQGIVGEQYF.

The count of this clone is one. The CDR3 region is CASSSAGTGTFLGYEQYF. As DNA, the CDR3 is TGTGCCAGCAGCTCGGCCGGGACAGGGACCTTTTTGGGTTACGAGCAGTACTTC. The chain uses TRBV11-2 and TRBJ2-7; TRBD1 matches 9 bases. CDR3 size: 18 residues. Germline assignment: CDR1 SGHAT and CDR2 FQNNGV. The ends lost 4 bases at V and 4 bases at J; junction bases unmatched: 17.

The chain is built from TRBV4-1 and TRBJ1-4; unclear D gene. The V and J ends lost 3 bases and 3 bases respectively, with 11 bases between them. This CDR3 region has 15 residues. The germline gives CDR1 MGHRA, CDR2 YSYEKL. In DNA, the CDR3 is TGCGCCAGCAGCCACAGGACGGGAGCTAATGAAAAACTGTTTTTT. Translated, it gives CASSHRTGANEKLFF.

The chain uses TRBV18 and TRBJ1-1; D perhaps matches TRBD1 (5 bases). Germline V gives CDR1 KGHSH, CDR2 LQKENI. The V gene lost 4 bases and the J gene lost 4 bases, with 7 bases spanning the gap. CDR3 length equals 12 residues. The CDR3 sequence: CASSLDSTEAFF. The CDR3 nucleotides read TGTGCCAGCTCACTCGACAGCACTGAAGCTTTCTTT.

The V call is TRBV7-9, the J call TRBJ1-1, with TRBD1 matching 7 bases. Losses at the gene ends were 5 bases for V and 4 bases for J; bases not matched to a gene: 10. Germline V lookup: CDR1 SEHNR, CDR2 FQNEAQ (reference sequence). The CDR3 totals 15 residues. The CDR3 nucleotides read TGTGCCAGCAGCGCAGAAGGGGGCGGTGGCACTGAAGCTTTCTTT. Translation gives CASSAEGGGGTEAFF.